A single T cell receptor (beta chain) is shown here with its context. The antigen is undetermined. The CDR3 runs 17 residues. The germline V gene has CDR1 SGHKS and CDR2 YYEKEE (reference sequence). Definition of naive CD8+ T cells rested on a CD45RO-CCR7+CD27+CD95- profile. The TRB libraries of cDNA were built by UMI-labeled 5' RACE. TCRdb reprocessed the 5' RACE reads; each CDR3 protein has one entry and no DNA is given. The sample data list 150,000 to 170,000 distinct CDR3 sequences. This sample is part of a study of CXCR3-negative and CXCR3-positive naive CD8 T cells. In the study overall: Per-library TRB read counts averaged about 1.5 +/- 0.3 million, adding up to about 130 million in total.

General study results and limits: CXCR3-positive naive cells had TRB CDR3s that were more hydrophobic than CXCR3-negative naive cells had. Whereas both naive subsets had comparably high diversity, memory CD8+ cells had much lower diversity. With surface CD5 comparable between naive subsets, TCR strength was estimated using properties derived from the TRB CDR3.

The chain links TRBV5-5 to TRBJ2-5; TCRdb's D call of TRBD1 is untestable without DNA. The TCR was taken from a human donor in good health. Some clones in this sample may be carry-over from other donors' samples. The sequenced material came from naive CXCR3+ CD8+ T cells from blood. Subset specified: CD45RO-CCR7+CD27+CD95- naive CD8+ T cells expressing CXCR3 (TNR3+). CDR3 loop: CASSFYPTGTGEETQYF.